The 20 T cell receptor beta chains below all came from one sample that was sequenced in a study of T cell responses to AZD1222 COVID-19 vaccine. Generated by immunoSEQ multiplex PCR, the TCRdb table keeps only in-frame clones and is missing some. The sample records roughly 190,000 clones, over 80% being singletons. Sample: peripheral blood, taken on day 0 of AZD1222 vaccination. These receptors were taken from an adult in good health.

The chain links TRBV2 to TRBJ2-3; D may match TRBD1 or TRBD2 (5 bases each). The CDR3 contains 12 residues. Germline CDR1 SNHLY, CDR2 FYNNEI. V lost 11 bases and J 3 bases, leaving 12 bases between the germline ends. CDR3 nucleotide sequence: TGTGCCGGGGCGTCGGGGACAGATACGCAGTATTTT. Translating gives CAGASGTDTQYF.

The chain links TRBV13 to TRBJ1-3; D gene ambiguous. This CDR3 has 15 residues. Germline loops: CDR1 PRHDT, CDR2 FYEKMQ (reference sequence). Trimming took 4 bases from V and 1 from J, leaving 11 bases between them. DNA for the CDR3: TGTGCCAGCAGCTCCTCCCGCGGGTCTGGAAACACCATATATTTT. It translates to CASSSSRGSGNTIYF.

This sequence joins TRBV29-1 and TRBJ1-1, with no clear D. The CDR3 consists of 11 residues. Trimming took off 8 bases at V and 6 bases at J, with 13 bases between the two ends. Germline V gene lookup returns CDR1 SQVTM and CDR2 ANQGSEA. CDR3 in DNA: TGCAGCTTTACAAGTTGGCCTGAAGCTTTCTTT. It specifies CSFTSWPEAFF.

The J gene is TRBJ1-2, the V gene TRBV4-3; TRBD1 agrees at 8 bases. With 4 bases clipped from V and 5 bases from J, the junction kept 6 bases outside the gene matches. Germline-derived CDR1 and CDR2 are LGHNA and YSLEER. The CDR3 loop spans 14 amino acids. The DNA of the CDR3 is TGCGCCAGCAGCCTGACAGGGGAGAAATATGGCTACACCTTC. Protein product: CASSLTGEKYGYTF.

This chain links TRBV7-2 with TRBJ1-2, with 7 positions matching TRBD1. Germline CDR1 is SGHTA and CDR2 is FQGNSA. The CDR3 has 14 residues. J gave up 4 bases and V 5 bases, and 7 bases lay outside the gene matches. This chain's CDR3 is CASSPSGGSYGYTF. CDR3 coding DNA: TGTGCCAGCAGCCCATCAGGGGGTAGCTATGGCTACACCTTC.

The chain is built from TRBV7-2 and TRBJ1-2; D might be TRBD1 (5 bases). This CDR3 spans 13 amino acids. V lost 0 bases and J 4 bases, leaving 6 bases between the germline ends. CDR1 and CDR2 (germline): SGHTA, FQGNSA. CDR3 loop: CASSLAGVYGYTF. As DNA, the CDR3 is TGTGCCAGCAGCTTAGCGGGGGTCTATGGCTACACCTTC.

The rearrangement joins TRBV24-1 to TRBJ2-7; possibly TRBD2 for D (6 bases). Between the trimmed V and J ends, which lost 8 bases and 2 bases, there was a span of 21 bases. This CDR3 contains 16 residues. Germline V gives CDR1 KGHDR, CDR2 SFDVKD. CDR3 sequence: CATTLPLAGRAYEQYF. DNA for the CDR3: TGTGCCACCACCCTCCCCTTGGCGGGGCGGGCCTACGAGCAGTACTTC.

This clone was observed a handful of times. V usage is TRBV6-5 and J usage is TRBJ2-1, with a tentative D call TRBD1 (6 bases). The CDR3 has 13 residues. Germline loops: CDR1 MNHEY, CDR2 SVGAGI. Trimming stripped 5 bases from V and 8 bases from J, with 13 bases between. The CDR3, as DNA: TGTGCCAGCAGTCTCCAGGGGTTGGATGAGCAGTTCTTC. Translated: CASSLQGLDEQFF.

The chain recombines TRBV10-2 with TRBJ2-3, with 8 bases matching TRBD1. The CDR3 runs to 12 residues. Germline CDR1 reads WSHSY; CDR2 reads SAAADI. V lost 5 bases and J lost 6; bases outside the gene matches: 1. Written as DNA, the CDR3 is TGCGCCAGCAGTCGGGACAGGGATACGCAGTATTTT. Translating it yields CASSRDRDTQYF.

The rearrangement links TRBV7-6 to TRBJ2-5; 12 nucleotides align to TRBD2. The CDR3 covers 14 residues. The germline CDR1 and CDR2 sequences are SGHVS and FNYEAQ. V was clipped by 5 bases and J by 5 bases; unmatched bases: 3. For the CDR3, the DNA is TGTGCCAGCAGCCTCGGACTAGCGGGGGAGACCCAGTACTTC. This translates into CASSLGLAGETQYF.

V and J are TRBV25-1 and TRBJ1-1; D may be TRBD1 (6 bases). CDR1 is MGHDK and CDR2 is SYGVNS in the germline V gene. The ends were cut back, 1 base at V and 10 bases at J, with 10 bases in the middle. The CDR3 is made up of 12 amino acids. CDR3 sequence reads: CASSELTGLAFF. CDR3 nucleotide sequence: TGTGCCAGCAGTGAATTAACAGGGTTAGCTTTCTTT. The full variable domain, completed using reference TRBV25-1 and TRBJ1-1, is EADIYQTPRYLVIGTGKKITLECSQTMGHDKMYWYQQDPGMELHLIHYSYGVNSTEKGDLSSESTVSRIRTEHFPLTLESARPSHTSQYLCASSELTGLAFFGQGTRLTVV.

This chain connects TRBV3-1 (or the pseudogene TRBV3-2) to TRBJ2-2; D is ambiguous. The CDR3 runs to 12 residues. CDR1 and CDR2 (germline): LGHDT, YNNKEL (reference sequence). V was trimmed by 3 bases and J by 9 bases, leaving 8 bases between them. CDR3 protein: CASSQADRELFF. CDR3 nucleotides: TGTGCCAGCAGCCAGGCCGACAGGGAGCTGTTTTTT.

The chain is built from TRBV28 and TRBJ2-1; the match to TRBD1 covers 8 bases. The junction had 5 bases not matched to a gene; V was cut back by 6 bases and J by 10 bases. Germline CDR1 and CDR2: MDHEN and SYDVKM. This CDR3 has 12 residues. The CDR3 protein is CASSSGGREQFF. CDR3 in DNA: TGTGCCAGCAGCTCAGGGGGCCGCGAGCAGTTCTTC. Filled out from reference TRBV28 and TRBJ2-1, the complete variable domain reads DVKVTQSSRYLVKRTGEKVFLECVQDMDHENMFWYRQDPGLGLRLIYFSYDVKMKEKGDIPEGYSVSREKKERFSLILESASTNQTSMYLCASSSGGREQFFGPGTRLTVL.

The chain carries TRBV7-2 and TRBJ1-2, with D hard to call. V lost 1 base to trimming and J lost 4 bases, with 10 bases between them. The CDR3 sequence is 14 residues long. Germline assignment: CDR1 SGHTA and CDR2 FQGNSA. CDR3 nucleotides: TGTGCCAGCAGCTTAGAAAGGCGGGTCTATGGCTACACCTTC. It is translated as CASSLERRVYGYTF. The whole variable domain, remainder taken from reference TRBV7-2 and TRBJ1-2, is GAGVSQSPSNKVTEKGKDVELRCDPISGHTALYWYRQSLGQGLEFLIYFQGNSAPDKSGLPSDRFSAERTGGSVSTLTIQRTQQEDSAVYLCASSLERRVYGYTFGSGTRLTVV.

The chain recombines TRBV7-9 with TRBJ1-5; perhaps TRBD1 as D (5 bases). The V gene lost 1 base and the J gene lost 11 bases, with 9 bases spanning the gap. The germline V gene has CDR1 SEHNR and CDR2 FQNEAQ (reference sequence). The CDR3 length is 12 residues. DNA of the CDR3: TGTGCCAGCAGCTTAGGGGACGGGGCCCAGCATTTT. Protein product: CASSLGDGAQHF.

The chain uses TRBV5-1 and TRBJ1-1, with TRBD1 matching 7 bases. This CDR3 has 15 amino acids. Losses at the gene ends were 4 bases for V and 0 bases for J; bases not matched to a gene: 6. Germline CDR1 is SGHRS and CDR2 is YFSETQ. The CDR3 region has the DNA TGCGCCAGCAGCGGATCCAGGGGGTTGAACACTGAAGCTTTCTTT. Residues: CASSGSRGLNTEAFF.

The DNA of the CDR3 is TGTGCCAGCAGCGTCCGGGACAGAGGACTGACGTACTTC. It translates to CASSVRDRGLTYF. V usage is TRBV5-4 and J usage is TRBJ2-7, with 7 positions matching TRBD1. CDR3 length: 13 amino acids. The trim removed 4 bases at V and 12 bases at J, leaving 13 bases unmatched. The germline V gene encodes CDR1 SGHNT and CDR2 YYREEE (reference sequence).

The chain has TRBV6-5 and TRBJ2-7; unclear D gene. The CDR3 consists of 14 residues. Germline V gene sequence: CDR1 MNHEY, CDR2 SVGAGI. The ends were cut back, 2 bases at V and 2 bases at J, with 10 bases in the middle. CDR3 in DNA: TGTGCCAGCAGTTACGATCAGAACCCCTACGAGCAGTACTTC. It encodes CASSYDQNPYEQYF.

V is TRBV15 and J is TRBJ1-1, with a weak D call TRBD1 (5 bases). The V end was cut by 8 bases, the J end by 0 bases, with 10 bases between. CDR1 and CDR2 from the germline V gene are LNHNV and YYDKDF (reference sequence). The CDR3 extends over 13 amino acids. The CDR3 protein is CATSSGLNTEAFF. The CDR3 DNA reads TGTGCCACCTCCTCGGGGCTGAACACTGAAGCTTTCTTT. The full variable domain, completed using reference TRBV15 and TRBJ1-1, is DAMVIQNPRYQVTQFGKPVTLSCSQTLNHNVMYWYQQKSSQAPKLLFHYYDKDFNNEADTPDNFQSRRPNTSFCFLDIRSPGLGDTAMYLCATSSGLNTEAFFGQGTRLTVV.

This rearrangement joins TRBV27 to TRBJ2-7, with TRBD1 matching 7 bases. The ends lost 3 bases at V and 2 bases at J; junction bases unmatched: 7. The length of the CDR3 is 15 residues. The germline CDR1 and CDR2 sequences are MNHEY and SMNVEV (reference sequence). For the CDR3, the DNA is TGTGCCAGCAGTTTCCGGGACAGAACCCCCTACGAGCAGTACTTC. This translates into CASSFRDRTPYEQYF.